The clone carrying this T cell receptor beta chain was recorded at least ten times. Its antigen is as yet unknown. The data were obtained in a study of neurological immune-mediated disorders. Whole-study results and caveats: CDR3 amino acid sequences of expanded clones were not shared across subjects, a result suggesting private repertoires in all groups. HTLV-1-associated myelopathy had the most TCR clonal expansion, while multiple sclerosis had the least, a level that fell below healthy controls.

V lost 0 bases, J lost 4 bases, and 16 bases lay in between. The CDR3 is made up of 17 amino acids. Germline V CDR1 and CDR2: SGHRS, YFSETQ. Time point described: longitudinal time-point 3. The unsorted libraries originated from 2 million PBMCs kept at -80 C. The authors made cDNA by 5'RACE with 10-nucleotide random UMIs. TCRdb re-called the 5' RACE reads through MiXCR, storing one row per CDR3 protein. This table has 43,000 or so distinct CDR3 sequences, roughly 14% appearing once. The chain has TRBV5-1 and TRBJ2-2; D is unresolved. The sequence was obtained from a man aged 25-45 years in good health. Sequencing was done on a sample of PBMCs. CDR3 coding DNA: TGCGCCAGCAGCTTGGCACACCAACGTCTACCCACCGGGGAGCTGTTTTTT. This encodes CASSLAHQRLPTGELFF.